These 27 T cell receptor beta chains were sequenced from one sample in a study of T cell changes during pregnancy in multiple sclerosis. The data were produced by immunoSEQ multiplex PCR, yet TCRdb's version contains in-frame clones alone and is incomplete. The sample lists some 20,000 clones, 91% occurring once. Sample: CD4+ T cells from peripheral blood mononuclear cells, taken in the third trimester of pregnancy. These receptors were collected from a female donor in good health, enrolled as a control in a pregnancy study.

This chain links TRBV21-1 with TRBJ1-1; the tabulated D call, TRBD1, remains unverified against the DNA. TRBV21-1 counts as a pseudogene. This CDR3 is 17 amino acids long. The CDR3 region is CASSKKKPGTGNTEAFF. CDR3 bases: TGTGCCAGCAGCAAAAAAAAACCCGGGACAGGTAACACTGAAGCTTTCTTT.

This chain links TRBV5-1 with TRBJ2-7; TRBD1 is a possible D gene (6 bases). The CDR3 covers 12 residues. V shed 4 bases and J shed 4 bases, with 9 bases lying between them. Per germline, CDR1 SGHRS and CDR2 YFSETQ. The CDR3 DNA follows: TGCGCCAGCAGCGTCGACAGGTACGAGCAGTACTTC. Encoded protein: CASSVDRYEQYF.

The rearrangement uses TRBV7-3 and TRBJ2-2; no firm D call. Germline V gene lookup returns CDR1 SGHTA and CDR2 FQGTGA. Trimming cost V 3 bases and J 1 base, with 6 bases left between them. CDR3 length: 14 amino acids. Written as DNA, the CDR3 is TGTGCCAGCAGCTTTACAGAGAACACCGGGGAGCTGTTTTTT. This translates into CASSFTENTGELFF.

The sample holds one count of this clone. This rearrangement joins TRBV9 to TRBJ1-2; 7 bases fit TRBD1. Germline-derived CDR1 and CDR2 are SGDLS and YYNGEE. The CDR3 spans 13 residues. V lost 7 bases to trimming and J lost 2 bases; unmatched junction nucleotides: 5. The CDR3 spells CASGSTGNYGYTF. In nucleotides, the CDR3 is TGTGCCAGCGGGTCGACAGGGAACTATGGCTACACCTTC.

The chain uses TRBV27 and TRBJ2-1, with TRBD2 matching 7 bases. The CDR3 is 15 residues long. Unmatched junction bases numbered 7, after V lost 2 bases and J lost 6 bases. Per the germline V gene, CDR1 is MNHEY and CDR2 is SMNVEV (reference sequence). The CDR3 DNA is TGTGCCAGCAGTTTACAAGCGGGAAGGTCCAATGAGCAGTTCTTC. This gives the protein CASSLQAGRSNEQFF.

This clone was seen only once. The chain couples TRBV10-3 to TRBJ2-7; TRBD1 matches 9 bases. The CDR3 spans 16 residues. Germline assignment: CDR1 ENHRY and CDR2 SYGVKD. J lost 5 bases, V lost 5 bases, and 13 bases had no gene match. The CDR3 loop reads CAISNLDRGGLDEQYF. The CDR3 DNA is TGTGCCATCAGTAACCTGGACAGGGGAGGACTCGACGAGCAGTACTTC.

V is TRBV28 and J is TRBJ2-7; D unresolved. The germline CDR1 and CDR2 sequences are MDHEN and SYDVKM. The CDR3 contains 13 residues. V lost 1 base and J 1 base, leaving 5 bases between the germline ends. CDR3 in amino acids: CASSLYGSYEQYF. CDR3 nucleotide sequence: TGTGCCAGCAGTTTATACGGGTCCTACGAGCAGTACTTC.

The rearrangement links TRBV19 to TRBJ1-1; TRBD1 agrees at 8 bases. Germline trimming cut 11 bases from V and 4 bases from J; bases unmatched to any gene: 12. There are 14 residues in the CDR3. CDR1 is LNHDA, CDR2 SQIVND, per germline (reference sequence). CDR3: CAVNRAGGGTEAFF. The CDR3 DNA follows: TGTGCCGTAAACCGGGCAGGGGGCGGCACTGAAGCTTTCTTT. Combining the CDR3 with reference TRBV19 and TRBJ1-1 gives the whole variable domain DGGITQSPKYLFRKEGQNVTLSCEQNLNHDAMYWYRQDPGQGLRLIYYSQIVNDFQKGDIAEGYSVSREKKESFPLTVTSAQKNPTAFYLCAVNRAGGGTEAFFGQGTRLTVV.

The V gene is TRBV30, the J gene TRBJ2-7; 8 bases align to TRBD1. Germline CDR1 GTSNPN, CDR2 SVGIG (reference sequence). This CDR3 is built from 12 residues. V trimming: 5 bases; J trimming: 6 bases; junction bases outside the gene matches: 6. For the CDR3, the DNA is TGTGCCTGGGGACAGGGTCCGTTCGAGCAGTACTTC. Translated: CAWGQGPFEQYF.

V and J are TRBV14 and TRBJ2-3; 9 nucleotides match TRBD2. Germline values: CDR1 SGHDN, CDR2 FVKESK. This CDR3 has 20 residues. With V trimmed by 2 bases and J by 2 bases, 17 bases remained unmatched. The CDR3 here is CASSQLPPPSGAPITDTQYF. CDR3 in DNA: TGTGCCAGCAGCCAACTCCCCCCCCCTAGCGGGGCGCCTATCACAGATACGCAGTATTTT. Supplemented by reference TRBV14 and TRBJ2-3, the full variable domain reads EAGVTQFPSHSVIEKGQTVTLRCDPISGHDNLYWYRRVMGKEIKFLLHFVKESKQDESGMPNNRFLAERTGGTYSTLKVQPAELEDSGVYFCASSQLPPPSGAPITDTQYFGPGTRLTVL.

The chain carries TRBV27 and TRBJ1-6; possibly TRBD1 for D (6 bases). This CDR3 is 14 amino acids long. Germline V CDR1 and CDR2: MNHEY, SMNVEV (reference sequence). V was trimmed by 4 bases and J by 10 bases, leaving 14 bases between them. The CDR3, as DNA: TGTGCCAGCAGTTGGGGCGCAGGGGTCTCACCCCTCCACTTT. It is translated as CASSWGAGVSPLHF.

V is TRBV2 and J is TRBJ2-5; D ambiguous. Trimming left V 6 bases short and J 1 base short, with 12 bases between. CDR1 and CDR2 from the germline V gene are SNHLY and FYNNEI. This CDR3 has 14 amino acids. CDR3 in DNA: TGTGCCAGCAGCCGTGGAGACTTCCAAGAGACCCAGTACTTC. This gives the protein CASSRGDFQETQYF.

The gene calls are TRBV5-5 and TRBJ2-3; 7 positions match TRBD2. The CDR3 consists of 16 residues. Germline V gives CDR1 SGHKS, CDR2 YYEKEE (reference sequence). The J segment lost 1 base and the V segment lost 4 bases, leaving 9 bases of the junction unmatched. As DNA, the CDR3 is TGTGCCAGCAGCGAGATGGGGGGGGGAGGCACAGATACGCAGTATTTT. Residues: CASSEMGGGGTDTQYF. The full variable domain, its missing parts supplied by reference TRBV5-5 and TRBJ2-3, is DAGVTQSPTHLIKTRGQQVTLRCSPISGHKSVSWYQQVLGQGPQFIFQYYEKEERGRGNFPDRFSARQFPNYSSELNVNALLLGDSALYLCASSEMGGGGTDTQYFGPGTRLTVL.

The CDR3 spells CASSFGQGWADTQYF. The CDR3 nucleotides are TGTGCCAGCAGCTTCGGACAGGGGTGGGCAGATACGCAGTATTTT. The chain recombines TRBV7-9 with TRBJ2-3; 9 nucleotides agree with TRBD1. Trimming removed 3 bases from V and 4 bases from J; junction bases left unmatched: 5. This CDR3 spans 15 amino acids. Germline V gene sequence: CDR1 SEHNR, CDR2 FQNEAQ (reference sequence).

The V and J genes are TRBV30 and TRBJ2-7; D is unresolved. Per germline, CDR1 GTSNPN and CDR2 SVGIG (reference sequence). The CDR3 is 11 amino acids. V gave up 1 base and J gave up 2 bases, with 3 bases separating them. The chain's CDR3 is CAWSDTYEQYF. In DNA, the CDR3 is TGTGCCTGGAGTGACACCTACGAGCAGTACTTC.

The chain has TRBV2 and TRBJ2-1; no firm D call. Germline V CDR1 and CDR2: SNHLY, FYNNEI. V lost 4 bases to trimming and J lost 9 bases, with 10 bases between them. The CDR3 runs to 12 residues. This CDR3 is CASSASRLEQFF. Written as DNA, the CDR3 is TGTGCCAGCAGTGCGTCCCGACTTGAGCAGTTCTTC.

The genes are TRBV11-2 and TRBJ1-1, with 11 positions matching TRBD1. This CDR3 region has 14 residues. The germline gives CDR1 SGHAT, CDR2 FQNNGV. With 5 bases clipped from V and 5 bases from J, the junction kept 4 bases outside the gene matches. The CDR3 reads CASSRDRGRTEAFF. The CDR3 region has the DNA TGTGCCAGCAGCCGGGACAGGGGGAGGACTGAAGCTTTCTTT.

The CDR3 DNA is TGCAGTGCTAAACTCAGAGAGGACAGCTACTTC. As protein: CSAKLREDSYF. The chain couples TRBV20-1 to TRBJ2-5; D might be TRBD1 (6 bases). Trimming took off 4 bases at V and 14 bases at J, with 17 bases between the two ends. Germline-derived CDR1 and CDR2 are DFQATT and SNEGSKA (reference sequence). The CDR3 consists of 11 residues.

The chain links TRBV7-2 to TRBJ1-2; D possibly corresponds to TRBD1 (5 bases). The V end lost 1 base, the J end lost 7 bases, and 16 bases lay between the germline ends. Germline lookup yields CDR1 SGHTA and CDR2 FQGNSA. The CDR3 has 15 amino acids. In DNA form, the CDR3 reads TGTGCCAGCAGCTTAGGGCCAGCCAGGGTTGTTGGCTACACCTTC. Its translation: CASSLGPARVVGYTF.

The CDR3 sequence: CASSPRRDRVSKQYF. Written as DNA, the CDR3 is TGTGCCAGCAGTCCGCGCCGGGACAGGGTGTCTAAGCAGTACTTC. The chain carries TRBV27 and TRBJ2-7; 9 nucleotides agree with TRBD1. Germline CDR1 is MNHEY and CDR2 is SMNVEV (reference sequence). The CDR3 sequence is 15 residues long. V shed 5 bases, J shed 8 bases, and the junction held 13 bases outside the gene matches.

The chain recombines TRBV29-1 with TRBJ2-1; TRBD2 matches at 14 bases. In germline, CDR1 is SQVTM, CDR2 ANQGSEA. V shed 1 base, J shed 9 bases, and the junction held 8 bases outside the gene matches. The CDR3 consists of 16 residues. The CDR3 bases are TGCAGCGTTGAAGTTCCGACTAGCGGGAGGGCCGGTGAGCAGTTCTTC. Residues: CSVEVPTSGRAGEQFF.

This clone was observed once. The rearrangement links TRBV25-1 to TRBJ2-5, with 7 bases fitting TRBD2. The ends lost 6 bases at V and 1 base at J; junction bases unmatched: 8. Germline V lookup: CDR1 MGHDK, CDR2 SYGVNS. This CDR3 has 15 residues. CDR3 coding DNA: TGTGCCAGCAGCCGAATGGGGGGGGTCCAAGAGACCCAGTACTTC. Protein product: CASSRMGGVQETQYF.

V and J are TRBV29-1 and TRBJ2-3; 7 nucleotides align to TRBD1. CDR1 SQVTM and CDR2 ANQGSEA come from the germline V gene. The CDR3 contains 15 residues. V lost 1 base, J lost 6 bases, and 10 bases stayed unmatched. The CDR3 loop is CSVEGTGTSRDTQYF. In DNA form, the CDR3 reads TGCAGCGTTGAAGGGACAGGTACCTCCAGGGATACGCAGTATTTT.

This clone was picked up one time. CDR3 amino acids: CASSLKGAKSYTF. CDR3 sequence (DNA): TGTGCCAGCAGTTTAAAGGGGGCGAAGAGCTACACCTTC. The J gene is TRBJ1-2, the V gene TRBV27, with TRBD1 matching over 7 bases. The V and J ends lost 2 bases and 9 bases, in that order; junction bases with no gene match: 6. This CDR3 is 13 amino acids long. Germline CDR1 reads MNHEY; CDR2 reads SMNVEV (reference sequence).

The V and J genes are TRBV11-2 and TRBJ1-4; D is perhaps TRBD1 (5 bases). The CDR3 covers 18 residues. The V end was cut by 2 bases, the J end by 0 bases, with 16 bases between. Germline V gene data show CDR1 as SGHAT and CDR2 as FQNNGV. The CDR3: CASSLWGRRTTTNEKLFF. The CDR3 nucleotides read TGTGCCAGCAGCTTATGGGGCAGGAGAACCACAACTAATGAAAAACTGTTTTTT.

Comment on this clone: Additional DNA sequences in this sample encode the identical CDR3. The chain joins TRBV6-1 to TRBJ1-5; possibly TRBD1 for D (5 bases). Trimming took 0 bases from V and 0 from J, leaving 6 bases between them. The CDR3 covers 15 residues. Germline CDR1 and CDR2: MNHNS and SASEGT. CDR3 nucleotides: TGTGCCAGCAGTGAAGCCGGACATAGCAATCAGCCCCAGCATTTT. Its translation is CASSEAGHSNQPQHF.

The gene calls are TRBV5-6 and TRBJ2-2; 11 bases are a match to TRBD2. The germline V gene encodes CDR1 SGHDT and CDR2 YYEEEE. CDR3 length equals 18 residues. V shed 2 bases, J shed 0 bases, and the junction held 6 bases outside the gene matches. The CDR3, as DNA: TGTGCCAGCAGCTTCGGACTAGCGGGTTTCGCGAACACCGGGGAGCTGTTTTTT. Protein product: CASSFGLAGFANTGELFF. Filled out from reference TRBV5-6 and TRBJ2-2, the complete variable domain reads DAGVTQSPTHLIKTRGQQVTLRCSPKSGHDTVSWYQQALGQGPQFIFQYYEEEERQRGNFPDRFSGHQFPNYSSELNVNALLLGDSALYLCASSFGLAGFANTGELFFGEGSRLTVL.